Sequencing of this T cell receptor beta chain was carried out in a study of blood T cell repertoires in COVID-19. About the research overall: Donors in the United States, Italy and Spain gave samples during acute or convalescent COVID-19. Sources were T cells, B-cell-depleted T cells, or PBMCs; the material itself was cDNA or gDNA.

Some clones are missing from TCRdb's copy, which holds only in-frame ones; the method was immunoSEQ multiplex PCR. The sample gives under 150,000 clones, 83% of which show up once; over 5% is in the top ten. Trimming took 1 base from V and 1 from J; bases not matched to a gene: 0. Germline CDR1 MDHEN, CDR2 SYDVKM. The CDR3 covers 14 residues. Sequencing used peripheral blood. The chain combines TRBV28 with TRBJ2-5, with 7 bases identical to TRBD1. The TCR originated in a man older than 75 with active or convalescent COVID-19. DNA of the CDR3: TGTGCCAGCAGTTTATCAGGGGGCCAAGAGACCCAGTACTTC. This codes for CASSLSGGQETQYF.